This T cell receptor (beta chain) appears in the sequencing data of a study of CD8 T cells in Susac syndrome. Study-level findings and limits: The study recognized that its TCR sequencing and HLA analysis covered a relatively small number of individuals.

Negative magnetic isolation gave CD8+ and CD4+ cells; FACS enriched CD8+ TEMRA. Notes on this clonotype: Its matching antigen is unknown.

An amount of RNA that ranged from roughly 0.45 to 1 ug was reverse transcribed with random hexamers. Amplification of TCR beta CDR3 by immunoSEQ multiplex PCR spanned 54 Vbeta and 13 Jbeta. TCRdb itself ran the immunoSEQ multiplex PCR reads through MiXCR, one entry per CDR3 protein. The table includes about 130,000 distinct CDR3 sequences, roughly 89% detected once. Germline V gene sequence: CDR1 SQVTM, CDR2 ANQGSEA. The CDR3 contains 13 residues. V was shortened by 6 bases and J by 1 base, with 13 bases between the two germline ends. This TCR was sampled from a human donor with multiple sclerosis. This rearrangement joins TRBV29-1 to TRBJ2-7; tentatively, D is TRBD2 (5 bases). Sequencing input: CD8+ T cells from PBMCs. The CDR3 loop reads CSVKRFESYEQYF. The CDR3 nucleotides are TGCAGCGTGAAGCGGTTTGAATCCTACGAGCAGTACTTC.